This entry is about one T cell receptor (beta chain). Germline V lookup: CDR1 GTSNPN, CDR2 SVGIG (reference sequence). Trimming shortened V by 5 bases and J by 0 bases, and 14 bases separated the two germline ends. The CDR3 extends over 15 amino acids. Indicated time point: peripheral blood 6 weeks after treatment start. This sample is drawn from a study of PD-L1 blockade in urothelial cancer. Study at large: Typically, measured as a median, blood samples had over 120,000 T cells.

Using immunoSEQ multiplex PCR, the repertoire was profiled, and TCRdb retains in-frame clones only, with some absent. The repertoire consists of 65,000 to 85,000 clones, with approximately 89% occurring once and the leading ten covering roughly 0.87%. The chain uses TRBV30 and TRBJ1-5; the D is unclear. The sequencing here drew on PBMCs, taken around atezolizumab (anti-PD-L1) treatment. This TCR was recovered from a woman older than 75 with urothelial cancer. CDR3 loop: CAWREGGFSNQPQHF. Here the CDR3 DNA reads TGTGCCTGGCGGGAGGGTGGATTTAGCAATCAGCCCCAGCATTTT.